The TCR beta chain described here comes from a study of siplizumab effects on memory and regulatory T cells. Profiled with immunoSEQ multiplex PCR; TCRdb holds only in-frame clones, not every one. The data contain some 120,000 clones, roughly 94% of them singletons. Trimming at V came to 5 bases and at J to 9 bases, leaving 7 bases not matched to a gene. Germline assignment: CDR1 MNHEY and CDR2 SVGAGI. This CDR3 is 13 amino acids long. V usage is TRBV6-5 and J usage is TRBJ2-1; 7 nucleotides align to TRBD2. This receptor was obtained from a human donor in good health. The sequenced sample consisted of non-Treg CD4+ T cells sorted from blood. The CDR3 nucleotides read TGTGCCAGCAGTACCGGGACGGGGGGTGAGCAGTTCTTC. The encoded protein is CASSTGTGGEQFF.